Listed below are T cell receptor beta chains from one sample, sequenced in a study of early T cells in non-severe SARS-CoV-2 infection. Each CDR3 protein gets one entry after TCRdb re-called the 5' RACE reads with MiXCR. The data show tens of thousands of distinct CDR3 sequences, around 15% seen once. The sample consisted of whole blood. The receptors here all came from an adult who was a healthcare worker with PCR-confirmed SARS-CoV-2 infection or an uninfected control (not recorded which). Each CDR3 is given with its conserved first and last residue. Fields, in order: D gene, V gene, J gene, clone size, CDR3 DNA, CDR3 protein. D genes are given only for firm matches. A row's size may be missing; if present it is once, few, many or a size class.

TRBD1	TRBV5-1	TRBJ1-2	few	TGCGCCAGCAGCTGGGACAGCCCCCCGAACTATGGCTACACCTTC	CASSWDSPPNYGYTF
TRBD2	TRBV11-2	TRBJ2-7	NA	TGTGCCAGCAGCTCCGCGGGAGGGTACGAGCAGTACTTC	CASSSAGGYEQYF
NA	TRBV5-5	TRBJ2-5	NA	TGTGCCAGCAGCTTTGCCGGGACTCGCGAAGAGACCCAGTACTTC	CASSFAGTREETQYF
NA	TRBV15	TRBJ2-7	NA	TGTGCCACCAGCAGAGATCAGCGGACCGAGCAGTACTTC	CATSRDQRTEQYF
NA	TRBV28	TRBJ2-7	NA	TGTGCCAGCAGTTTATCGGTCCAGGACGGAGACGAGCAGTACTTC	CASSLSVQDGDEQYF
NA	TRBV27	TRBJ1-1	few	TGTGCCAGCAGTTTAATGGGCCTGAACACTGAAGCTTTCTTT	CASSLMGLNTEAFF
NA	TRBV15	TRBJ1-3	few	TGTGCCGCCTCTGAGGGACACTCTGGAAACACCATATATTTT	CAASEGHSGNTIYF
NA	TRBV28	TRBJ1-2	few	TGTGCCAGCAGACCCGAAAGAGGCAGATCTAACTATGGCTACACCTTC	CASRPERGRSNYGYTF
TRBD1	TRBV6-1	TRBJ1-5	many	TGTGCCAGCAGCCCTGGACAGGCGTATCAGCCCCAGCATTTT	CASSPGQAYQPQHF
TRBD1	TRBV18	TRBJ1-6	NA	TGTGCCAGCTCACAGGACAGGAGCTCCTATAATTCACCCCTCCACTTT	CASSQDRSSYNSPLHF
NA	TRBV11-2	TRBJ2-7	NA	TGTGTCAGCAGCTTAGGGGGGACAGTTTTGAGGGAGCAGTACTTC	CVSSLGGTVLREQYF
TRBD1	TRBV20-1	TRBJ1-4	few	TGCAGTGCTCGAGTTGGGACAGGGAAGACTAATGAAAAACTGTTTTTT	CSARVGTGKTNEKLFF
TRBD2	TRBV24-1	TRBJ2-1	many	TGTGCCACCAGTGATTCATCTAGCGGGAGCCACAATGAGCAGTTCTTC	CATSDSSSGSHNEQFF
TRBD2	TRBV20-1	TRBJ2-7	few	TGCAGTGCTATTCAAGCGGGACCGCGGGAGCAGTACTTC	CSAIQAGPREQYF
TRBD2	TRBV12-3/TRBV12-4	TRBJ2-3	few	TGTGCCAGCACCCACGGCGGGCGGGAGGCAGATACGCAGTATTTT	CASTHGGREADTQYF
NA	TRBV19	TRBJ1-5	NA	TGTGCCAGTAGTACAGGGAGGGGTCAGCCCCAGCATTTT	CASSTGRGQPQHF
TRBD1	TRBV5-4	TRBJ2-6	many	TGTGCCAGCAGCCGGGACAGGGATACTGGGGCCAACGTCCTGACTTTC	CASSRDRDTGANVLTF
TRBD1	TRBV20-1	TRBJ1-5	NA	TGCAGTGCTAGCCCCCTGACAGGGTTCAATCAGCCCCAGCATTTT	CSASPLTGFNQPQHF
NA	TRBV5-1	TRBJ2-3	NA	TGCGCCAGCAGCTTGGAGGTGGCGGCAGATACGCAGTATTTT	CASSLEVAADTQYF
TRBD2	TRBV20-1	TRBJ2-7	few	TGCAGTGCTAGCGCTAGCGGGAGGGCCTACGAGCAGTACTTC	CSASASGRAYEQYF
NA	TRBV12-3/TRBV12-4	TRBJ2-5	few	TGTGCCAGCAGTTTGGGGGTTCGGCAGCAAGAGACCCAGTACTTC	CASSLGVRQQETQYF
NA	TRBV29-1	TRBJ2-5	NA	TGCAGCGGGGGGCGGAGGGAAGAGACCCAGTACTTC	CSGGRREETQYF
TRBD1	TRBV5-5	TRBJ2-7	few	TGTGCCAGCAGCTACGGGACAGCTCCCTACGAGCAGTACTTC	CASSYGTAPYEQYF
NA	TRBV18	TRBJ1-1	NA	TGTGCCAGCGCGACCGGGACACTCCTGAACACTGAAGCTTTCTTT	CASATGTLLNTEAFF
NA	TRBV29-1	TRBJ2-1	few	TGCAGCGTGGACTTAGAGGGGAGCTCCTACAATGAGCAGTTCTTC	CSVDLEGSSYNEQFF